The source of this T cell receptor beta chain is a study of Tregs in tolerant kidney transplant recipients. Worth noting for this clone: The DNA ends 3 residues before the CDR3 does, and the rest of the CDR3 is filled in from the germline J gene.

Clones were read by immunoSEQ multiplex PCR, and TCRdb kept only the in-frame ones, dropping some. The ten most abundant clones cover about two fifths of a sample with approximately 6,000 clones. Trimming removed 5 bases at V and 1 base at J, with 11 bases between. The CDR3 covers 14 residues. The germline gives CDR1 LNHDA, CDR2 SQIVND (reference sequence). Mixed chimerism was transient after nonmyeloablative marrow transplants from related graft donors. Thawed PBMCs were FACS-sorted into unstimulated CD4+CD25+CD127- regulatory T cells, CD4+CD25- non-regulatory cells, CD4 and CD8 cells. This receptor was taken from a human patient who received a combined kidney and bone marrow transplant. Some T cells may be supplied by the graft donor. The J gene is TRBJ1-1, the V gene TRBV19; TRBD1 is a possible D gene (5 bases). Specimen: CD8+ T cells from blood (PBMCs), collected 12 months after the transplant. The sequenced part of the CDR3 DNA is TGTGCCAGTAGTCTTGTAAGGGGGAACACTGAA. Protein product: CASSLVRGNTE. The whole CDR3 protein reads CASSLVRGNTEAFF.